Following are 12 T cell receptor beta chains from one sample sequenced in a study of T cell repertoires in cytomegalovirus infection. TCRdb ran MiXCR on the reads and lists one entry per CDR3 protein. The table includes about 530,000 distinct CDR3 sequences, around a quarter detected once. The material sequenced was PBMCs. The receptors were sampled from a human donor in good health (CMV status not recorded). Some clones in this sample may be carry-over from other donors' samples.

The V and J genes are TRBV6-5 and TRBJ2-7, with TRBD1 identical over 9 bases. The germline V gene has CDR1 MNHEY and CDR2 SVGAGI. There are 14 residues in the CDR3. J was trimmed by 1 base and V by 6 bases; bases with no gene match: 4. The CDR3 region has the DNA TGTGCCAGCAGGGGGACAGGGTCATCCTACGAGCAGTACTTC. Protein product: CASRGTGSSYEQYF.

The chain combines TRBV20-1 with TRBJ1-6; weak D call: TRBD1 (6 bases). The length of the CDR3 is 11 residues. Per germline, CDR1 DFQATT and CDR2 SNEGSKA (reference sequence). V gave up 6 bases and J gave up 10 bases, with 10 bases separating them. The CDR3 nucleotides read TGCAGTGCGAGGGGGGGGTCACCCCTCCACTTT. Its protein product is CSARGGSPLHF.

This clonotype was counted ten times or more. The V and J genes are TRBV7-2 and TRBJ2-1; TRBD1 aligns across 9 bases. V was clipped by 5 bases and J by 2 bases; unmatched bases: 4. CDR3 length equals 15 residues. Per germline, CDR1 SGHTA and CDR2 FQGNSA. CDR3 in amino acids: CASSLGQGTYNEQFF. The CDR3 nucleotides read TGTGCCAGCAGCCTGGGACAGGGTACCTACAATGAGCAGTTCTTC.

The chain joins TRBV20-1 to TRBJ1-2; 8 nucleotides agree with TRBD1. Germline assignment: CDR1 DFQATT and CDR2 SNEGSKA (reference sequence). V trimming: 0 bases; J trimming: 4 bases; junction bases outside the gene matches: 7. CDR3 length equals 15 residues. The CDR3 sequence is CSARDRQGRAYGYTF. DNA of the CDR3: TGCAGTGCTAGAGATCGACAGGGGAGGGCCTATGGCTACACCTTC.

This clonotype was observed a handful of times. This chain connects TRBV6-6 to TRBJ2-3; D unclear. CDR1 is MNHNY and CDR2 is SVGAGI in the germline V gene (reference sequence). The CDR3 covers 13 residues. V lost 7 bases and J lost 2, with 10 bases in between. CDR3 in amino acids: CASNHGITDTQYF. The CDR3, as DNA: TGTGCCAGCAATCATGGGATCACAGATACGCAGTATTTT.

This clonotype was counted only a few times. CDR3 coding DNA: TGTGCCAGCAGTTTACCTCAGTCCGTGGTTACTGAAGCTTTCTTT. Translation: CASSLPQSVVTEAFF. The V call is TRBV28, the J call TRBJ1-1; no clear D. Trimming pared 2 bases from V and 5 bases from J, leaving 15 bases between. CDR3 length: 15 residues. From germline, CDR1 is MDHEN and CDR2 SYDVKM.

The V and J genes are TRBV29-1 and TRBJ2-5; 7 positions agree with TRBD2. Germline loops: CDR1 SQVTM, CDR2 ANQGSEA. This CDR3 has 16 residues. Trimming removed 8 bases from V and 5 bases from J; junction bases left unmatched: 20. CDR3 sequence: CSSRMASGPFRETQYF. The DNA for the CDR3 is TGCAGCTCTAGGATGGCTAGCGGTCCGTTCCGGGAGACCCAGTACTTC.

The chain uses TRBV7-2 and TRBJ1-1; TRBD1 agrees at 11 bases. CDR3 length: 17 amino acids. The trim removed 5 bases at V and 2 bases at J, leaving 10 bases unmatched. CDR1 SGHTA and CDR2 FQGNSA come from the germline V gene. The CDR3 loop is CASSRPPGQGGNTEAFF. In DNA form, the CDR3 reads TGTGCCAGCAGCCGCCCCCCGGGACAGGGGGGCAACACTGAAGCTTTCTTT.

This clonotype was recorded many times. The chain has TRBV7-8 and TRBJ1-2; 10 bases are a match to TRBD1. The V gene's germline CDR1 is SGHVS and CDR2 FQNEAQ. V lost 5 bases, J lost 6 bases, and 12 bases stayed unmatched. The CDR3 length is 16 residues. CDR3 amino acids: CASSPRQGALGDGYTF. The CDR3 nucleotides read TGTGCCAGCAGCCCTCGACAGGGGGCCCTTGGGGATGGCTACACCTTC.

This clonotype is a singleton in its sample. The chain is built from TRBV28 and TRBJ1-5; D remains unclear. The V and J ends lost 5 bases and 9 bases respectively, with 11 bases between them. Per the germline V gene, CDR1 is MDHEN and CDR2 is SYDVKM. This CDR3 region has 12 residues. The CDR3 protein is CASSEQTLPQHF. CDR3 nucleotides: TGTGCCAGCAGTGAACAGACGTTGCCCCAGCATTTT.

This clonotype was seen more than once but under ten times. V is TRBV6-2 or TRBV6-3 and J is TRBJ2-7, with 9 positions matching TRBD1. V gave up 6 bases and J gave up 4 bases; unmatched junction bases: 10. This CDR3 has 15 residues. Germline V gene sequence: CDR1 MNHEY, CDR2 SVGEGT. The CDR3 DNA is TGTGCCAGCAGGACCGGGACAGGGAAGGAGTACGAGCAGTACTTC. Amino acid sequence: CASRTGTGKEYEQYF.

The table lists this clonotype with a few counts. The chain links TRBV6-1 to TRBJ2-5, with 8 bases lining up with TRBD2. The CDR3 is 17 residues long. Germline CDR1 is MNHNS and CDR2 is SASEGT. Trimming at V came to 6 bases and at J to 2 bases, leaving 14 bases not matched to a gene. The CDR3 loop reads CASSPLALTSAQETQYF. The CDR3 DNA is TGTGCCAGCAGCCCTCTAGCCTTGACTAGCGCACAAGAGACCCAGTACTTC.